The clone carrying this T cell receptor beta chain was seen many times. What it binds is not known. This sample was taken from a study of tumor-infiltrating lymphocytes in localized non-small cell lung cancer. About the research overall: Patients included smokers and never-smokers with various histologies, some sampled after neoadjuvant chemotherapy. Regarding the study as a whole: No link was found between tumor T-cell fraction and recurrence-free survival. Technical variation could not be separated from intratumor heterogeneity here.

Profiling relied on immunoSEQ multiplex PCR, and the TCRdb table lists in-frame clones only, not all of them. The sample gives 15,000 to 20,000 clones, roughly 40% of which show up once; 15% to 20% is in the top ten. Germline V gives CDR1 SGDLS, CDR2 YYNGEE. V lost 4 bases and J 6 bases, leaving 8 bases between the germline ends. The CDR3 is made up of 13 amino acids. V is TRBV9 and J is TRBJ1-6, with no clear D. This receptor was taken from a human donor with non-small cell lung cancer. Sequenced input: lung tumor tissue. The CDR3: CASSSGPNSPLHF. DNA for the CDR3: TGTGCCAGCAGCAGCGGGCCTAATTCACCCCTCCACTTT.